This TCR beta chain comes out of a study of blood T cell repertoires in COVID-19. Study summary: Sources were T cells, B-cell-depleted T cells, or PBMCs; the material itself was cDNA or gDNA.

The repertoire was sequenced with immunoSEQ multiplex PCR; TCRdb's copy has only in-frame clones and lacks some. The sample records approximately 160,000 clones, 70% to 90% being singletons. A Seattle source enrolled patients during active infection and followed them longitudinally. With V trimmed by 3 bases and J by 0 bases, 1 base remained unmatched. The CDR3 has 17 amino acids. Per the germline V gene, CDR1 is SEHNR and CDR2 is FQNEAQ (reference sequence). This sequence originates from a woman aged 60-70 years with COVID-19, enrolled during active disease. The chain recombines TRBV7-9 with TRBJ2-5; 16 positions match TRBD2. Material for sequencing was peripheral blood. The CDR3 nucleotides are TGTGCCAGCAGCTTGGGGACTAGCGGGAGGGACCAAGAGACCCAGTACTTC. It translates to CASSLGTSGRDQETQYF.